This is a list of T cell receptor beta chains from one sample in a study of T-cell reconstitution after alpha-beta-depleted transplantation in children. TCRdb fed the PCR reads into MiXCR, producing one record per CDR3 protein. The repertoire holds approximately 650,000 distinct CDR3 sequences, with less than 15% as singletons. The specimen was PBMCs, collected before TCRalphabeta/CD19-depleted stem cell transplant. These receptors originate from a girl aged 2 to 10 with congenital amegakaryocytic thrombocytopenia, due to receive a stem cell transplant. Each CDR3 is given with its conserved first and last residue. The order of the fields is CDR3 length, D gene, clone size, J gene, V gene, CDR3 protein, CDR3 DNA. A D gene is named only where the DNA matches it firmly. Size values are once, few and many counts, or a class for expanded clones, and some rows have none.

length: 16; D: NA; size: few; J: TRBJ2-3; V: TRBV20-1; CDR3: CSARDGGRPSTDTQYF; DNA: TGCAGTGCTAGAGACGGAGGACGGCCATCCACAGATACGCAGTATTTT
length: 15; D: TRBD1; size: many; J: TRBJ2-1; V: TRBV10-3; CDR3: CAISGGDRADNEQFF; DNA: TGTGCCATCAGTGGAGGGGACAGGGCGGACAATGAGCAGTTCTTC
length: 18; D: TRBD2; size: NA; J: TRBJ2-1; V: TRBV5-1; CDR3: CASSLYASGSSGDNEQFF; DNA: TGCGCCAGCAGCTTGTATGCTAGCGGGAGCTCTGGGGACAATGAGCAGTTCTTC
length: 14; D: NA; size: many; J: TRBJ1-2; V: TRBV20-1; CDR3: CSARDGGQQYGYTF; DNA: TGCAGTGCTAGAGATGGCGGACAGCAGTATGGCTACACCTTC
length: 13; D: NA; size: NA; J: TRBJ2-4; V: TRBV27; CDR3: CASSGTIKNIQYF; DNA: TGTGCCAGCAGTGGGACGATTAAAAACATTCAGTACTTC
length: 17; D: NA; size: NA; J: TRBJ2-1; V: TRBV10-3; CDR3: CATGDGRGQSSYNEQFF; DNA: TGTGCCACCGGGGATGGTAGGGGTCAAAGCTCCTACAATGAGCAGTTCTTC
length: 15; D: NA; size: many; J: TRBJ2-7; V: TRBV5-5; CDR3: CASSLAPRSSYEQYF; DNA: TGTGCCAGCAGCTTGGCCCCCAGGAGCTCCTACGAGCAGTACTTC
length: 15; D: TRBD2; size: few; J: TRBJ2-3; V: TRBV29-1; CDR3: CSAEIAGVVGDTQYF; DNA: TGCAGCGCCGAAATAGCGGGAGTGGTAGGAGATACGCAGTATTTT
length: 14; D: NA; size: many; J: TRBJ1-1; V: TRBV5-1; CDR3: CASSSDGRNTEAFF; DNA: TGCGCCAGCAGCTCCGACGGAAGGAACACTGAAGCTTTCTTT
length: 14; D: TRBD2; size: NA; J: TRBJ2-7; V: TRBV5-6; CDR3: CASSLPGLAATEYF; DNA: TGTGCCAGCAGCTTGCCGGGACTAGCGGCCACGGAGTACTTC
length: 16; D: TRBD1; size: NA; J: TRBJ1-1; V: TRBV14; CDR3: CASSRRGRKGGTEAFF; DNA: TGTGCCAGCAGCCGCAGGGGGCGAAAAGGAGGCACTGAAGCTTTCTTT
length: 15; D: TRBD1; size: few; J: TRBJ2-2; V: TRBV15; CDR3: CATSSDRGRTGELFF; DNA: TGTGCCACCAGCAGTGACAGGGGAAGAACCGGGGAGCTGTTTTTT
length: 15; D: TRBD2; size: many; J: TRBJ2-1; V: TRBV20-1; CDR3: CSARDSSGIYNEQFF; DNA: TGCAGTGCTAGAGATTCAAGCGGGATCTACAATGAGCAGTTCTTT
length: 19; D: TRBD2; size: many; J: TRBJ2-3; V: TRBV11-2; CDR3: CASSLNPLEPASGLDTQYF; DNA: TGTGCCAGCAGCTTAAACCCCCTCGAACCCGCTAGCGGGCTGGATACGCAGTATTTT
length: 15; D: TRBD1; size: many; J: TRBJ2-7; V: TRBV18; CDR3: CASSPPGTGVYEQYF; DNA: TGTGCCAGCTCACCACCTGGGACAGGGGTATACGAGCAGTACTTC
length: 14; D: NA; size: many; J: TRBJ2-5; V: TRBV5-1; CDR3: CASSLVDEQETQYF; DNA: TGCGCCAGCAGCTTGGTGGACGAACAAGAGACCCAGTACTTC
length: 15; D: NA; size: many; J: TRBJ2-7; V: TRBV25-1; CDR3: CASSDRDKSSYEQYF; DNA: TGTGCCAGCAGTGATAGGGACAAGAGCTCCTACGAGCAGTACTTC
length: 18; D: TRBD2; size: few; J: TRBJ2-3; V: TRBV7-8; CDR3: CASSYKAGGPSSTDTQYF; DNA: TGTGCCAGCAGCTACAAAGCGGGAGGGCCTTCGAGCACAGATACGCAGTATTTT
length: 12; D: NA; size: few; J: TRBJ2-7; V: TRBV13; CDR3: CASSESSGEQYF; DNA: TGTGCCAGCAGCGAATCGAGCGGCGAGCAGTACTTC
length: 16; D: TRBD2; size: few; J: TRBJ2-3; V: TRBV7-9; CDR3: CASSPRTSGRGDTQYF; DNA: TGTGCCAGCAGCCCACGGACTAGCGGGAGGGGAGATACGCAGTATTTT
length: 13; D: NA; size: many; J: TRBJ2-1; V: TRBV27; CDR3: CASSTALTQQAFF; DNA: TGTGCCAGCAGTACCGCCCTAACCCAACAGGCGTTCTTC
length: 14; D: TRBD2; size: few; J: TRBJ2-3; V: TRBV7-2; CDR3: CASSSLSGRDTQYF; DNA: TGTGCCAGCAGCTCTCTTAGCGGGAGAGATACGCAGTATTTT
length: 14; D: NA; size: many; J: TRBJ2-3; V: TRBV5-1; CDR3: CASSPPASTDTQYF; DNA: TGCGCCAGCAGCCCCCCGGCTAGCACAGATACGCAGTATTTT
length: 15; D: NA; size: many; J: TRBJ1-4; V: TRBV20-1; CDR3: CSARLWGGRNEKLFF; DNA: TGCAGTGCTAGACTATGGGGAGGGCGCAATGAAAAACTGTTTTTT
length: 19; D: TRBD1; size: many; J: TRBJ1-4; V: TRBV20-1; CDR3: CSARDPGQGGAATNEKLFF; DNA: TGCAGTGCTAGAGATCCGGGACAGGGGGGGGCGGCAACTAATGAAAAACTGTTTTTT
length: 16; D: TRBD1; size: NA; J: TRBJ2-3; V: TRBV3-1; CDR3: CASSHHATGAEDTQYF; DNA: TGTGCCAGCAGCCACCATGCGACAGGGGCGGAAGATACGCAGTATTTT
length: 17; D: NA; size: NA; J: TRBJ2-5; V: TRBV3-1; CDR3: CASTQGGASDQQETQYF; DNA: TGTGCCAGCACCCAAGGGGGGGCTAGCGATCAACAAGAGACCCAGTACTTC
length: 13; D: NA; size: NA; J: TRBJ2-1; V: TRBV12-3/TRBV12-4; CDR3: CASSLNNKMEQFF; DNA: TGTGCCAGCAGTCTCAACAACAAGATGGAGCAGTTCTTC
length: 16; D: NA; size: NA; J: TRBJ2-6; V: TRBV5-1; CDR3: CASSFTDLSGANVLTF; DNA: TGCGCCAGCAGCTTTACCGATCTCTCCGGGGCCAACGTCCTGACTTTC
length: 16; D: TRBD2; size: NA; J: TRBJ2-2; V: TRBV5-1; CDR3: CASSGRTSGNTGELFF; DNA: TGCGCCAGCAGCGGAAGGACTAGCGGGAACACCGGGGAGCTGTTTTTT
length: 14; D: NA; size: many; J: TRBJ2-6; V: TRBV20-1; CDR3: CSARPGTGANVLTF; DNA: TGCAGTGCTAGACCCGGAACTGGGGCCAACGTCCTGACTTTC
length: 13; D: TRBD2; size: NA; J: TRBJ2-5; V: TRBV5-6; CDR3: CASSRTSGETQYF; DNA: TGTGCCAGCAGTAGGACTAGCGGAGAGACCCAGTACTTC
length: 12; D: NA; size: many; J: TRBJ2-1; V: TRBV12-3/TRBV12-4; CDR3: CASNRVVNEQFF; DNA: TGTGCCAGCAACAGGGTGGTCAATGAGCAGTTCTTC
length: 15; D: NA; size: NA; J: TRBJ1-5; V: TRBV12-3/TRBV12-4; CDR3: CASSQGPPSNQPQHF; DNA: TGTGCCAGCAGTCAGGGGCCTCCGAGCAATCAGCCCCAGCATTTT
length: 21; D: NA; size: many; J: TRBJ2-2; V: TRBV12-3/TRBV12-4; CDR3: CASSLTEVVRSIGLPIGELFF; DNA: TGTGCCAGCAGTTTAACCGAGGTGGTGAGGAGCATCGGCCTTCCCATAGGGGAGCTGTTTTTT
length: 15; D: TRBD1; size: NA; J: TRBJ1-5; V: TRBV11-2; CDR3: CASSLGTTGDQPQHF; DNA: TGTGCCAGCAGCTTAGGAACGACAGGGGATCAGCCCCAGCATTTT
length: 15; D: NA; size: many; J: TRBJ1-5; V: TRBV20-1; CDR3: CSARDRATKSQPQHF; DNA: TGCAGTGCTAGAGATCGGGCGACCAAATCCCAGCCCCAGCATTTT